This T cell receptor beta chain came from a study of cytomegalovirus exposure and HLA in healthy donors. V lost 8 bases to trimming and J lost 0 bases, with 10 bases between them. The germline V gene has CDR1 MNHEY and CDR2 SMNVEV (reference sequence). This CDR3 region has 14 residues. 13 Jbeta primers and 60 Vbeta primers were used for the PCR. Only in-frame clones appear in the TCRdb table, and some are missing; sequencing was by immunoSEQ multiplex PCR. In the table there are about 120,000 clones, roughly 80% of which are singletons. The receptor was isolated from a female donor in good health and CMV-seropositive. Material: PBMCs. The rearrangement joins TRBV27 to TRBJ1-4, with D unresolved. In nucleotides, the CDR3 is TGTGCCAGCGCCAACAGAGCAACTAATGAAAAACTGTTTTTT. This translates into CASANRATNEKLFF.